Listed here are 24 T cell receptor beta chains from one sample, sequenced in a study of T-cell memory formation after mild COVID-19. TCRdb re-called the 5' RACE reads through MiXCR, storing one row per CDR3 protein. The table has under 700,000 distinct CDR3 sequences, about a fifth seen once. The sample consisted of PBMCs or a T cell subset sorted from them (not recorded which). The receptors stem from an adult woman who had mild COVID-19 (a few samples of this study predate the infection). Cell type and time point are not known.

Note on this clonotype: One junction end disagrees with the germline gene, perhaps due to a read error. The CDR3 DNA reads as TGTGCCAGCAGCTTAGCACAGAACTATGGCTACACCTTC. It specifies CASSLAQNYGYTF. The chain joins TRBV5-1 to TRBJ1-2; D not certain. CDR1 is SGHRS and CDR2 is YFSETQ in the germline V gene. The CDR3 loop spans 13 amino acids.

The rearrangement uses TRBV7-3 and TRBJ2-3; tentatively, D is TRBD1 (6 bases). Germline values: CDR1 SGHTA, CDR2 FQGTGA. This CDR3 is 14 amino acids long. Trimming took off 7 bases at V and 5 bases at J, with 16 bases between the two ends. CDR3: CASTGGQGQDTQYF. In DNA, the CDR3 is TGTGCCAGCACCGGCGGGCAGGGGCAAGATACGCAGTATTTT.

The J gene is TRBJ2-3, the V gene TRBV7-9; tentative D call: TRBD2 (6 bases). Trimming removed 5 bases from V and 3 bases from J, with 12 bases in between. From germline, CDR1 is SEHNR and CDR2 FQNEAQ (reference sequence). The length of the CDR3 is 14 residues. CDR3 coding DNA: TGTGCCAGCAGCCAGGCGGGGCTGACAGATACGCAGTATTTT. Its translation is CASSQAGLTDTQYF.

This clonotype was detected ten times or more. This rearrangement joins TRBV5-1 to TRBJ2-7; 11 nucleotides align to TRBD2. V gave up 10 bases and J gave up 7 bases; unmatched junction bases: 10. Germline-derived CDR1 and CDR2 are SGHRS and YFSETQ. CDR3 length equals 13 residues. The CDR3 reads CAGIGSGREEQYF. The CDR3 DNA sequence: TGCGCCGGAATTGGTAGCGGGAGGGAAGAGCAGTACTTC.

The rearrangement joins TRBV12-3 or TRBV12-4 to TRBJ1-1, with D unresolved. V was pared by 3 bases and J by 5 bases, with 7 bases between. The CDR3 runs to 12 residues. Here the CDR3 reads CASSLVKTEAFF. CDR3 in DNA: TGTGCCAGCAGTTTGGTAAAAACTGAAGCTTTCTTT.

V and J are TRBV12-3 or TRBV12-4 and TRBJ2-1; 9 bases match TRBD2. The CDR3 runs to 16 residues. V lost 3 bases and J lost 4; bases outside the gene matches: 7. CDR3 coding DNA: TGTGCCAGCAGTTTGAGGCTAGCGGGAATATACAATGAGCAGTTCTTC. Its translation: CASSLRLAGIYNEQFF.

This clonotype was observed a handful of times. The chain is built from TRBV18 and TRBJ2-7; D may correspond to TRBD1 or TRBD2 (5 bases each). V gave up 3 bases and J gave up 2 bases, with 17 bases separating them. The CDR3 is 16 amino acids. The germline V gene encodes CDR1 KGHSH and CDR2 LQKENI. Here the CDR3 reads CASSPYGAPPTYEQYF. The CDR3 DNA is TGTGCCAGCTCACCCTACGGGGCACCCCCCACCTACGAGCAGTACTTC.

This clonotype has at least ten counts. This rearrangement joins TRBV7-2 to TRBJ1-5; TRBD1 aligns across 9 bases. Trimming cost V 1 base and J 4 bases; bases outside gene matches: 2. The CDR3 spans 15 residues. Germline V lookup: CDR1 SGHTA, CDR2 FQGNSA. This CDR3 reads CASSLGGTGNQPQHF. CDR3 DNA: TGTGCCAGCAGCTTAGGCGGGACAGGGAATCAGCCCCAGCATTTT.

This clonotype was found a few times. The chain combines TRBV7-3 with TRBJ1-1; 7 nucleotides agree with TRBD1. CDR3 size: 17 residues. After removal of 0 bases from V and 1 base from J, the junction contained 8 bases not matched to a gene. Germline values: CDR1 SGHTA, CDR2 FQGTGA. CDR3: CASSLTAADRPNTEAFF. CDR3 DNA sequence: TGTGCCAGCAGCTTAACGGCGGCGGACAGGCCGAACACTGAAGCTTTCTTT.

This clonotype was counted between two and nine times. The rearrangement links TRBV24-1 to TRBJ2-1, with 7 bases fitting TRBD1. Germline lookup yields CDR1 KGHDR and CDR2 SFDVKD. CDR3 length: 16 residues. J lost 6 bases, V lost 2 bases, and 9 bases had no gene match. CDR3 in DNA: TGTGCCACCAGTGATTCAAAGGGGGCAGGGGGCAATGAGCAGTTCTTC. Translation gives CATSDSKGAGGNEQFF.

A few counts support this clonotype. The chain carries TRBV9 and TRBJ2-1, with D hard to call. There are 14 residues in the CDR3. The V end was cut by 0 bases, the J end by 7 bases, with 11 bases between. Germline CDR1 is SGDLS and CDR2 is YYNGEE. This CDR3 reads CASSVGDSRNEQFF. CDR3 nucleotide sequence: TGTGCCAGCAGCGTAGGGGATAGTAGAAATGAGCAGTTCTTC.

This clonotype turned up a few times. The CDR3 DNA is TGTGCCAGCAGCTTAGAAGGTCTGTGGGGGAAGGCTTCGGATACGCAGTATTTT. This codes for CASSLEGLWGKASDTQYF. The chain has TRBV11-3 and TRBJ2-3; D tentatively fits TRBD1 or TRBD2 (5 bases each). V was cut by 0 bases and J by 6 bases, with 22 bases left in between. This CDR3 is 18 amino acids long. Germline CDR1 SGHNT, CDR2 YENEEA.

Many counts were recorded for this clonotype. The rearrangement joins TRBV5-1 to TRBJ2-1; 11 positions match TRBD2. The CDR3 length is 15 residues. J was trimmed by 9 bases and V by 4 bases; bases with no gene match: 9. Per germline, CDR1 SGHRS and CDR2 YFSETQ. The CDR3 bases are TGCGCCAGCAGCATGGTTAGCGGGGGGGCGACTGAGCAGTTCTTC. Its translation: CASSMVSGGATEQFF.

This clonotype was counted a few times. The chain links TRBV11-2 to TRBJ1-1; no clear D gene. The V and J ends lost 5 bases and 4 bases respectively, with 17 bases between them. Germline CDR1 is SGHAT and CDR2 is FQNNGV. The CDR3 length is 15 residues. The chain's CDR3 is CASSARPFGSTEAFF. For the CDR3, the DNA is TGTGCCAGCAGCGCCCGACCTTTTGGTTCCACTGAAGCTTTCTTT.

The chain combines TRBV20-1 with TRBJ2-1; D gene uncertain. The CDR3 totals 11 residues. V was pared by 2 bases and J by 9 bases, with 8 bases between. Germline CDR1 DFQATT, CDR2 SNEGSKA (reference sequence). The DNA for the CDR3 is TGCAGTGCTAGACCGGGCAGTGAGCAGTTCTTC. Translation gives CSARPGSEQFF.

This chain links TRBV18 with TRBJ2-7; tentatively, D is TRBD1 (10 bases). V lost 5 bases and J 5 bases, leaving 34 bases between the germline ends. Germline values: CDR1 KGHSH, CDR2 LQKENI. The CDR3 runs to 20 residues. CDR3 DNA: TGTGCCAGCTCATACAGACAGGGGGCTGTAGCGGGAGCGTTTGTTAACGAGCAGTACTTC. Protein sequence: CASSYRQGAVAGAFVNEQYF.

The sample holds many counts of this clonotype. The chain couples TRBV18 to TRBJ1-5, with D possibly TRBD1 on 6 matching bases. The CDR3 extends over 16 amino acids. With 3 bases removed from V and 3 bases from J, the gap between germline ends came to 15 bases. From germline, CDR1 is KGHSH and CDR2 LQKENI. The CDR3 nucleotides read TGTGCCAGCTCACCCCCTGGCAGGGGTAACAATCAGCCCCAGCATTTT. Translated, it gives CASSPPGRGNNQPQHF.

The chain combines TRBV6-2 or TRBV6-3 with TRBJ2-7; TRBD2 agrees at 15 bases. The germline V gene has CDR1 MNHEY and CDR2 SVGEGT. Trimming removed 7 bases from V and 5 bases from J; junction bases left unmatched: 9. The CDR3 is made up of 16 amino acids. The CDR3 loop is CASTDPGTSGRNEQYF. DNA for the CDR3: TGTGCCAGCACCGACCCCGGGACTAGCGGGAGGAACGAGCAGTACTTC.

The V gene is TRBV6-6, the J gene TRBJ1-1; TRBD1 matches 7 bases. Germline values: CDR1 MNHNY, CDR2 SVGAGI (reference sequence). The trim removed 2 bases at V and 12 bases at J, leaving 9 bases unmatched. This CDR3 contains 13 residues. The CDR3 reads CASSYRQGNTPFF. The DNA of the CDR3 is TGTGCCAGCAGTTACCGACAGGGCAATACTCCTTTCTTT.

This clonotype has a handful of counts. V and J are TRBV20-1 and TRBJ2-3; 9 nucleotides line up with TRBD2. V gave up 3 bases and J gave up 6 bases; unmatched junction bases: 16. The CDR3 is made up of 17 amino acids. Germline CDR1 and CDR2: DFQATT and SNEGSKA (reference sequence). The CDR3 DNA follows: TGCAGTGCTAGGCGAGTTCTAGCGGGGACGGTCCCGGATACGCAGTATTTT. Translating it yields CSARRVLAGTVPDTQYF.

The V call is TRBV5-1, the J call TRBJ2-6, with no clear D. The CDR3 totals 18 residues. Trimming took off 6 bases at V and 2 bases at J, with 21 bases between the two ends. Germline CDR1 is SGHRS and CDR2 is YFSETQ. The CDR3 DNA follows: TGCGCCAGCAAGCTTGGGCGCCTGCTATCGACTGGGGCCAACGTCCTGACTTTC. It yields the protein CASKLGRLLSTGANVLTF.

This clonotype was counted between two and nine times. The V and J genes are TRBV29-1 and TRBJ1-1; TRBD1 might be the D (6 bases). The germline V gene encodes CDR1 SQVTM and CDR2 ANQGSEA. The V end was cut by 1 base, the J end by 6 bases, with 15 bases between. The CDR3 is made up of 14 amino acids. CDR3 sequence: CSVEGGHGEAEAFF. CDR3 nucleotides: TGCAGCGTTGAAGGGGGACACGGGGAGGCTGAAGCTTTCTTT.

This clonotype was counted at least ten times. The chain recombines TRBV7-8 with TRBJ2-3, with D tentatively TRBD2 (5 bases). CDR1 and CDR2 from the germline V gene are SGHVS and FQNEAQ. CDR3 size: 15 residues. V lost 8 bases to trimming and J lost 1 base, with 16 bases between them. In nucleotides, the CDR3 is TGTGCCAGCTCCGCCCTTCCAGCGGGCACAGATACGCAGTATTTT. Residues: CASSALPAGTDTQYF.

This chain links TRBV9 with TRBJ1-1; D is ambiguous. The CDR3 runs to 14 residues. Germline assignment: CDR1 SGDLS and CDR2 YYNGEE. V dropped 0 bases and J dropped 4 bases, with 10 bases sitting between them. The CDR3 sequence: CASSVGGSATEAFF. DNA of the CDR3: TGTGCCAGCAGCGTAGGCGGATCTGCCACTGAAGCTTTCTTT.